Below, 19 T cell receptor beta chains from the same sample are listed, as sequenced in a study of cytomegalovirus exposure and HLA in healthy donors. Primers included in the PCR were 60 Vbeta and 13 Jbeta primers. This table comes from immunoSEQ multiplex PCR, and its TCRdb copy is limited to in-frame clones, with some not included. The sample is made up of over 100,000 clones, and the top ten hold around 3.5% of it. The source material was PBMCs. The receptors were sampled from a man in his thirties or forties in good health and CMV-seronegative.

V is TRBV5-6 and J is TRBJ1-2; TRBD1 agrees at 7 bases. The CDR3 runs to 16 residues. After removal of 0 bases from V and 9 bases from J, the junction contained 14 bases not matched to a gene. Germline CDR1 and CDR2: SGHDT and YYEEEE. This CDR3 reads CASSLAFRDSVIRYTF. The CDR3 coding sequence is TGTGCCAGCAGCTTGGCCTTTCGGGACAGCGTCATTCGCTACACCTTC.

The chain uses TRBV5-1 and TRBJ1-2, with 12 bases that match TRBD1. This CDR3 is built from 15 residues. Germline CDR1 SGHRS, CDR2 YFSETQ. The V segment lost 7 bases and the J segment 5 bases; nucleotides outside the gene matches: 9. The CDR3 sequence is CASGTGQGAEYGYTF. CDR3 in DNA: TGCGCCAGCGGCACGGGACAGGGGGCTGAGTATGGCTACACCTTC.

The chain combines TRBV25-1 with TRBJ2-7; 9 bases are a match to TRBD1. Trimming cost V 8 bases and J 1 base; bases outside gene matches: 9. The germline CDR1 and CDR2 sequences are MGHDK and SYGVNS. The CDR3 length is 15 residues. DNA for the CDR3: TGTGCCAGCTCCTGGTTCGGGACAGGGTCCTACGAGCAGTACTTC. Its translation is CASSWFGTGSYEQYF.

The chain joins TRBV30 to TRBJ1-2; D not resolved. Germline loops: CDR1 GTSNPN, CDR2 SVGIG (reference sequence). Trimming stripped 4 bases from V and 5 bases from J, with 11 bases between. This CDR3 region has 12 residues. The CDR3 protein is CAWTGAGYGYTF. In DNA form, the CDR3 reads TGTGCCTGGACTGGTGCGGGGTATGGCTACACCTTC.

The chain links TRBV15 to TRBJ1-5; TRBD1 aligns across 9 bases. Losses at the gene ends were 9 bases for V and 3 bases for J; bases not matched to a gene: 3. The CDR3 is 13 residues long. Germline CDR1 and CDR2: LNHNV and YYDKDF (reference sequence). The DNA for the CDR3 is TGTGCCACAGGACAGGGGTACAATCAGCCCCAGCATTTT. Translation gives CATGQGYNQPQHF.

DNA for the CDR3: TGTGCCAGCAGCTTAGTCGTGGGGGGACTCCAAGAGACCCAGTACTTC. Its translation: CASSLVVGGLQETQYF. The chain joins TRBV7-2 to TRBJ2-5; TRBD2 is a possible D gene (6 bases). The CDR3 spans 16 residues. Trimming took off 1 base at V and 1 base at J, with 13 bases between the two ends. Germline CDR1 and CDR2: SGHTA and FQGNSA.

The chain combines TRBV14 with TRBJ1-2, with a weak D call TRBD1 (5 bases). With 4 bases removed from V and 0 bases from J, the gap between germline ends came to 9 bases. Germline V lookup: CDR1 SGHDN, CDR2 FVKESK. This CDR3 region has 14 residues. CDR3 residues: CASSRGSTNYGYTF. The CDR3 coding sequence is TGTGCCAGCAGCCGGGGCTCGACTAACTATGGCTACACCTTC.

The gene calls are TRBV5-5 and TRBJ2-4; D might be TRBD1 (5 bases). The CDR3 totals 15 residues. CDR1 is SGHKS, CDR2 YYEKEE, per germline (reference sequence). Trimming removed 0 bases at V and 4 bases at J, with 11 bases between. The CDR3 DNA is TGTGCCAGCAGCTTGGTAACAGGACCGAAAAACATTCAGTACTTC. Protein sequence: CASSLVTGPKNIQYF. The full variable domain, its missing parts supplied by reference TRBV5-5 and TRBJ2-4, is DAGVTQSPTHLIKTRGQQVTLRCSPISGHKSVSWYQQVLGQGPQFIFQYYEKEERGRGNFPDRFSARQFPNYSSELNVNALLLGDSALYLCASSLVTGPKNIQYFGAGTRLSVL.

The rearrangement joins TRBV25-1 to TRBJ2-2; possibly TRBD2 for D (5 bases). CDR1 and CDR2 from the germline V gene are MGHDK and SYGVNS. The V and J ends lost 5 bases and 8 bases respectively, with 15 bases between them. The CDR3 runs 14 residues. In DNA form, the CDR3 reads TGTGCCAGCAGTCCCCCCGACGGGGAAGGGGAGCTGTTTTTT. Protein: CASSPPDGEGELFF.

J is TRBJ1-2 and V is TRBV5-6; 9 bases match TRBD1. From germline, CDR1 is SGHDT and CDR2 YYEEEE. V shed 6 bases, J shed 6 bases, and the junction held 6 bases outside the gene matches. The CDR3 is made up of 13 amino acids. This chain's CDR3 is CASTLTGGHGYTF. The CDR3 bases are TGTGCCAGCACCCTGACAGGGGGACATGGCTACACCTTC.

This chain connects TRBV7-9 to TRBJ2-7; TRBD2 aligns across 8 bases. Losses at the gene ends were 5 bases for V and 3 bases for J; bases not matched to a gene: 6. This CDR3 has 14 amino acids. Germline V gene data show CDR1 as SEHNR and CDR2 as FQNEAQ (reference sequence). CDR3 residues: CASSATSGIYEQYF. In nucleotides, the CDR3 is TGTGCCAGCAGCGCAACTAGCGGAATCTACGAGCAGTACTTC.

The chain is built from TRBV2 and TRBJ1-2; D not resolved. The CDR3 consists of 13 residues. Between the trimmed V and J ends, which lost 7 bases and 4 bases, there was a span of 13 bases. Germline V gene data show CDR1 as SNHLY and CDR2 as FYNNEI. Here the CDR3 DNA reads TGTGCCAGCAATCGGGAGACTCTCTATGGCTACACCTTC. Protein product: CASNRETLYGYTF.

The chain links TRBV9 to TRBJ2-3, with a possible D match to TRBD2 (5 bases). Trimming left V 0 bases short and J 1 base short, with 9 bases between. CDR1 is SGDLS and CDR2 is YYNGEE in the germline V gene. CDR3 length: 15 amino acids. The CDR3 nucleotides are TGTGCCAGCAGCGTAGCCCCGAGGGGCACAGATACGCAGTATTTT. Encoded protein: CASSVAPRGTDTQYF. The variable domain in full, completed from reference TRBV9 and TRBJ2-3, reads DSGVTQTPKHLITATGQRVTLRCSPRSGDLSVYWYQQSLDQGLQFLIQYYNGEERAKGNILERFSAQQFPDLHSELNLSSLELGDSALYFCASSVAPRGTDTQYFGPGTRLTVL.

The rearrangement joins TRBV10-3 to TRBJ1-1; D possibly corresponds to TRBD1 (6 bases). Trimming pared 4 bases from V and 1 base from J, leaving 7 bases between. Germline V gene sequence: CDR1 ENHRY, CDR2 SYGVKD. The CDR3 extends over 13 amino acids. CDR3 loop: CAISAGENTEAFF. In DNA form, the CDR3 reads TGTGCCATCAGTGCAGGGGAGAACACTGAAGCTTTCTTT.

The chain is built from TRBV7-3 and TRBJ2-1; 10 bases map to TRBD1. This CDR3 has 15 amino acids. Losses at the gene ends were 3 bases for V and 5 bases for J; bases not matched to a gene: 4. Germline V gene data show CDR1 as SGHTA and CDR2 as FQGTGA. The CDR3 spells CASSFGQGGHNEQFF. The DNA of the CDR3 is TGTGCCAGCAGCTTTGGACAGGGGGGCCACAATGAGCAGTTCTTC.

The V and J genes are TRBV10-3 and TRBJ2-3; TRBD2 aligns across 8 bases. The CDR3 is made up of 15 amino acids. Trimming removed 4 bases from V and 1 base from J; junction bases left unmatched: 4. Germline V gene sequence: CDR1 ENHRY, CDR2 SYGVKD. CDR3 coding DNA: TGTGCCATCAGTGCCCGAGCGGGGGGCACAGATACGCAGTATTTT. Translated, it gives CAISARAGGTDTQYF.

V gene TRBV5-8 combines with J gene TRBJ2-1, with a possible D match to TRBD1 (5 bases). V dropped 3 bases and J dropped 1 base, with 11 bases sitting between them. CDR3 length: 15 residues. The germline CDR1 and CDR2 sequences are SGHTS and YDEGEE. The CDR3, as DNA: TGTGCCAGCAGCTCTGGACGGACATCCTACAATGAGCAGTTCTTC. Its protein is CASSSGRTSYNEQFF.

This rearrangement joins TRBV2 to TRBJ2-2; 10 positions agree with TRBD1. The length of the CDR3 is 15 residues. Unmatched junction bases numbered 10, after V lost 10 bases and J lost 5 bases. The germline V gene has CDR1 SNHLY and CDR2 FYNNEI. For the CDR3, the DNA is TGTGCCACCTCCGGGACAGGGGCAATTACCGGGGAGCTGTTTTTT. Protein sequence: CATSGTGAITGELFF.

The J gene is TRBJ1-1, the V gene TRBV25-1; maybe TRBD1 (5 bases). Germline CDR1 MGHDK, CDR2 SYGVNS. The CDR3 loop spans 13 amino acids. With 9 bases removed from V and 1 base from J, the gap between germline ends came to 12 bases. The CDR3 region is CASATAWNTEAFF. The CDR3, as DNA: TGTGCCAGTGCGACAGCTTGGAACACTGAAGCTTTCTTT.